One and the same sample provided the 5 T cell receptor beta chains below, sequenced in a study of cytomegalovirus exposure and HLA in healthy donors. This PCR relied on a set of 60 Vbeta primers and 13 Jbeta primers. The data were produced by immunoSEQ multiplex PCR, yet TCRdb's version contains in-frame clones alone and is incomplete. In the table there are about 160,000 clones, 65% to 85% of which are singletons. Sequenced: PBMCs. Receptors were obtained from a middle-aged woman in good health and CMV-seropositive.

This clone was seen just once. The chain is built from TRBV5-1 and TRBJ2-5; 9 bases are a match to TRBD2. This CDR3 contains 21 residues. V lost 0 bases and J lost 5; bases outside the gene matches: 23. Germline CDR1 reads SGHRS; CDR2 reads YFSETQ. The CDR3 sequence is CASSLVRGSGGPFGAEETQYF. CDR3 nucleotide sequence: TGCGCCAGCAGCTTGGTGCGGGGTAGCGGGGGACCCTTTGGTGCGGAGGAGACCCAGTACTTC.

The chain couples TRBV2 to TRBJ2-7; TRBD2 matches at 12 bases. V lost 6 bases, J lost 1 base, and 4 bases stayed unmatched. Germline CDR1 reads SNHLY; CDR2 reads FYNNEI. The CDR3 totals 15 residues. This chain's CDR3 is CASRPGLAGSYEQYF. The DNA for the CDR3 is TGTGCCAGCAGGCCGGGACTAGCGGGTTCCTACGAGCAGTACTTC. Drawing the rest from reference TRBV2 and TRBJ2-7, the complete variable domain is EPEVTQTPSHQVTQMGQEVILRCVPISNHLYFYWYRQILGQKVEFLVSFYNNEISEKSEIFDDQFSVERPDGSNFTLKIRSTKLEDSAMYFCASRPGLAGSYEQYFGPGTRLTVT.

The sample holds one count of this clone. CDR3 coding DNA: TGTGCCAGTAGTAACAGGGTTTCCACTGAAGCTTTCTTT. This codes for CASSNRVSTEAFF. The chain recombines TRBV19 with TRBJ1-1; D possibly corresponds to TRBD1 (6 bases). The V and J ends lost 4 bases and 4 bases respectively, with 10 bases between them. In germline, CDR1 is LNHDA, CDR2 SQIVND (reference sequence). This CDR3 is built from 13 residues.

This clone was recorded once. V is TRBV2 and J is TRBJ2-3; D is perhaps TRBD2 (6 bases). This CDR3 contains 14 residues. V dropped 5 bases and J dropped 0 bases, with 9 bases sitting between them. Germline lookup yields CDR1 SNHLY and CDR2 FYNNEI. The CDR3, as DNA: TGTGCCAGCAGTCAAGGGACTAGCACAGATACGCAGTATTTT. Translating it yields CASSQGTSTDTQYF.

The V gene is TRBV6-1, the J gene TRBJ2-5; TRBD1 is a possible D gene (6 bases). The CDR3 spans 13 residues. Germline lookup yields CDR1 MNHNS and CDR2 SASEGT. Trimming removed 8 bases from V and 4 bases from J, with 14 bases in between. CDR3 residues: CASGSQGPETQYF. In DNA form, the CDR3 reads TGTGCCAGCGGTTCACAGGGCCCAGAGACCCAGTACTTC.